Listed below are T cell receptor beta chains from one sample, sequenced in a study of monozygotic twins with inflammatory bowel disease. TCRdb re-called the 5' RACE reads and catalogs CDR3 proteins one per entry, DNA excluded. Its listing shows more than 350,000 distinct CDR3 sequences. Sequencing input: blood. Source of these receptors: a human donor with ulcerative colitis or Crohn's disease, or a healthy co-twin of an affected twin (not recorded which). The CDR3 runs from the conserved cysteine through the conserved F or W.

J: TRBJ2-5
V: TRBV5-1
CDR3: CASSGTGTNQETQYF

J: TRBJ2-2
V: TRBV20-1
CDR3: CSARDRGRTGELFF

J: TRBJ2-1
V: TRBV30
CDR3: CAWSPGLVYEQFF

J: TRBJ2-3
V: TRBV3-1
CDR3: CASKQGYRSTDTQYF

J: TRBJ2-7
V: TRBV5-1
CDR3: CASSLAPFPYEQYF

J: TRBJ2-2
V: TRBV4-1
CDR3: CASSQLLGQGLFF

J: TRBJ1-5
V: TRBV25-1
CDR3: CASSGGDRRDQPQHF

J: TRBJ1-1
V: TRBV12-3/TRBV12-4
CDR3: CASRPQGVMNTEAFF

J: TRBJ2-3
V: TRBV4-1
CDR3: CASSQDPLMRVSGTDTQYF

J: TRBJ1-2
V: TRBV19
CDR3: CATNKGGADYGYTF

J: TRBJ1-1
V: TRBV19
CDR3: CASKLSTTEAFF

J: TRBJ2-1
V: TRBV20-1
CDR3: CSARRDSASRGEQFF

J: TRBJ1-1
V: TRBV12-3/TRBV12-4
CDR3: CASSFRPMHTEAFF

J: TRBJ1-5
V: TRBV20-1
CDR3: CSASGQGGQPQHF

J: TRBJ1-5
V: TRBV15
CDR3: CATSREGLRQPQHF

J: TRBJ2-3
V: TRBV14
CDR3: CASSQDWGQVLDTQYF